A single sample is the source of the 21 T cell receptor beta chains below, sequenced in a study of cytomegalovirus exposure and HLA in healthy donors (dated by TCRdb to the late 2010s). Libraries were prepared through the immunoSEQ multiplex PCR assay. The multiplex PCR relied on a mix of 60 forward primers for TCR Vbeta segments and 13 reverse primers for TCR Jbeta segments. TCRdb obtained this table from immuneACCESS and retained in-frame rearrangements with V and J assigned. These tables miss some clones; where compared with another copy, unresolved V genes account for less than half of the shortfall, and the remainder is unexplained. The sample data list nearly 200,000 clones, and over 70% of these were observed just once. Over 1% of the sample is taken by the ten largest. The sequenced sample was PBMCs. Source of these receptors: a man younger than 45 in good health and CMV-seronegative.

The chain employs TRBV9 and TRBJ2-3; TRBD2 matches at 8 bases. Germline CDR1 and CDR2: SGDLS and YYNGEE. The CDR3 sequence is 13 residues long. J gave up 4 bases and V 4 bases, and 2 bases lay outside the gene matches. CDR3 loop: CASSRGGADTQYF. The DNA of the CDR3 is TGTGCCAGCAGCCGGGGGGGGGCAGATACGCAGTATTTT. The whole variable domain, filled in from reference TRBV9 and TRBJ2-3, reads DSGVTQTPKHLITATGQRVTLRCSPRSGDLSVYWYQQSLDQGLQFLIQYYNGEERAKGNILERFSAQQFPDLHSELNLSSLELGDSALYFCASSRGGADTQYFGPGTRLTVL.

This clone showed up just once. The chain has TRBV5-1 and TRBJ2-7; D remains unclear. V gave up 4 bases and J gave up 0 bases, with 8 bases separating them. Germline CDR1 and CDR2: SGHRS and YFSETQ. The CDR3 has 13 residues. The CDR3 DNA reads as TGCGCCAGCAGCCCTGACATCTCCTACGAGCAGTACTTC. This sequence encodes CASSPDISYEQYF.

The rearrangement links TRBV30 to TRBJ1-6; D unresolved. The germline gives CDR1 GTSNPN, CDR2 SVGIG (reference sequence). The germline V and J ends were trimmed by 0 bases and 7 bases, with 10 bases remaining between them. The CDR3 is 14 amino acids. The CDR3 bases are TGTGCCTGGAGTGTACATCGCCGAAATTCACCCCTCCACTTT. Amino acid sequence: CAWSVHRRNSPLHF.

The chain has TRBV2 and TRBJ1-1; no clear D gene. V was shortened by 1 base and J by 2 bases, with 5 bases between the two germline ends. The CDR3 spans 13 residues. Germline loops: CDR1 SNHLY, CDR2 FYNNEI. The CDR3 nucleotides read TGTGCCAGCAGTGAAGTGGCAAACACTGAAGCTTTCTTT. Encoded protein: CASSEVANTEAFF. Full variable domain (outside the CDR3, taken from reference TRBV2 and TRBJ1-1): EPEVTQTPSHQVTQMGQEVILRCVPISNHLYFYWYRQILGQKVEFLVSFYNNEISEKSEIFDDQFSVERPDGSNFTLKIRSTKLEDSAMYFCASSEVANTEAFFGQGTRLTVV.

The V gene is TRBV6-5, the J gene TRBJ1-1, with D perhaps matching TRBD1 (6 bases). Germline V gene lookup returns CDR1 MNHEY and CDR2 SVGAGI. The CDR3 length is 14 residues. V was cut by 2 bases and J by 5 bases, with 12 bases left in between. The CDR3 sequence is CASSYDRPSTEAFF. The DNA of the CDR3 is TGTGCCAGCAGTTACGACAGGCCATCGACTGAAGCTTTCTTT.

The chain joins TRBV15 to TRBJ2-3; D is unresolved. The V gene's germline CDR1 is LNHNV and CDR2 YYDKDF (reference sequence). The V and J ends lost 4 bases and 2 bases respectively, with 7 bases between them. The CDR3 extends over 13 amino acids. The CDR3 DNA sequence: TGTGCCACCAGCATACAGACCACAGATACGCAGTATTTT. As protein: CATSIQTTDTQYF.

This sequence joins TRBV7-9 and TRBJ2-5, with 10 nucleotides matching TRBD2. Unmatched junction bases numbered 9, after V lost 1 base and J lost 1 base. Germline CDR1 is SEHNR and CDR2 is FQNEAQ (reference sequence). This CDR3 is built from 18 residues. As DNA, the CDR3 is TGTGCCAGCAGCTTAGGGCTAGCGGGAGTGTCCCCCCAAGAGACCCAGTACTTC. Amino acid sequence: CASSLGLAGVSPQETQYF.

The V call is TRBV9, the J call TRBJ2-7; TRBD2 is a possible D gene (5 bases). The CDR3 loop spans 13 amino acids. Germline-derived CDR1 and CDR2 are SGDLS and YYNGEE. The V gene lost 0 bases and the J gene lost 1 base, with 5 bases spanning the gap. Here the CDR3 DNA reads TGTGCCAGCAGCGTAGCGGGGTCCTACGAGCAGTACTTC. It specifies CASSVAGSYEQYF. The entire variable domain, with the rest obtained from reference TRBV9 and TRBJ2-7, is as follows: DSGVTQTPKHLITATGQRVTLRCSPRSGDLSVYWYQQSLDQGLQFLIQYYNGEERAKGNILERFSAQQFPDLHSELNLSSLELGDSALYFCASSVAGSYEQYFGPGTRLTVT.

This chain joins TRBV19 and TRBJ1-4; D gene uncertain. The V gene's germline CDR1 is LNHDA and CDR2 SQIVND (reference sequence). Trimming left V 4 bases short and J 7 bases short, with 19 bases between. This CDR3 region has 16 residues. The CDR3 reads CASSTGVRGLSEKLFF. In DNA, the CDR3 is TGTGCCAGTAGTACCGGCGTCCGGGGTTTAAGTGAAAAACTGTTTTTT.

This CDR3 is CASSSLAGGLTDTQYF. The DNA of the CDR3 is TGTGCCAGCAGCTCGTTAGCGGGAGGACTCACAGATACGCAGTATTTT. The V and J genes are TRBV7-6 and TRBJ2-3; 10 nucleotides agree with TRBD2. J was trimmed by 2 bases and V by 4 bases; bases with no gene match: 6. The CDR3 has 16 residues. Germline CDR1 SGHVS, CDR2 FNYEAQ.

The V gene is TRBV5-4, the J gene TRBJ1-1; 7 bases line up with TRBD1. Germline-derived CDR1 and CDR2 are SGHNT and YYREEE (reference sequence). The CDR3 extends over 15 amino acids. Losses at the gene ends were 4 bases for V and 0 bases for J; bases not matched to a gene: 6. The CDR3: CASSNLGQLNTEAFF. CDR3 DNA sequence: TGTGCCAGCAGCAACCTGGGACAGCTGAACACTGAAGCTTTCTTT.

This chain joins TRBV4-1 and TRBJ1-6; TRBD1 matches 9 bases. Unmatched junction bases numbered 5, after V lost 0 bases and J lost 8 bases. Germline loops: CDR1 MGHRA, CDR2 YSYEKL. CDR3 length equals 16 residues. The CDR3 is CASSQDPGTGYSPLHF. CDR3 nucleotide sequence: TGCGCCAGCAGCCAAGATCCCGGGACAGGGTATTCACCCCTCCACTTT.

The V gene is TRBV29-1, the J gene TRBJ2-3; 7 bases line up with TRBD2. The CDR3 is 19 residues long. V lost 4 bases and J lost 0; bases outside the gene matches: 19. Germline loops: CDR1 SQVTM, CDR2 ANQGSEA. CDR3 coding DNA: TGCAGCGTTGGGGCGATGGAGGAGGTACGCGGGAGAAGCACAGATACGCAGTATTTT. Protein: CSVGAMEEVRGRSTDTQYF.

This sequence joins TRBV2 and TRBJ2-5; a weak D match, TRBD1 (6 bases). The CDR3 is 13 amino acids. The germline V gene has CDR1 SNHLY and CDR2 FYNNEI. Trimming stripped 6 bases from V and 5 bases from J, with 13 bases between. The CDR3 DNA reads TGTGCCAGCAGGCCAGGGGTAACGGAGACCCAGTACTTC. It encodes CASRPGVTETQYF. Full variable domain (outside the CDR3, taken from reference TRBV2 and TRBJ2-5): EPEVTQTPSHQVTQMGQEVILRCVPISNHLYFYWYRQILGQKVEFLVSFYNNEISEKSEIFDDQFSVERPDGSNFTLKIRSTKLEDSAMYFCASRPGVTETQYFGPGTRLLVL.

J is TRBJ1-3 and V is TRBV5-1; D gene unclear. Trimming cost V 1 base and J 1 base, with 18 bases left between them. CDR3 length: 18 residues. The germline gives CDR1 SGHRS, CDR2 YFSETQ. The CDR3 DNA follows: TGCGCCAGCAGCTTGCCCCGGCGAGAGGGAAGTTCTGGAAACACCATATATTTT. Amino acids: CASSLPRREGSSGNTIYF.

The rearrangement joins TRBV19 to TRBJ1-5, with D unresolved. Germline CDR1 LNHDA, CDR2 SQIVND (reference sequence). Trimming removed 4 bases at V and 4 bases at J, with 5 bases between. CDR3 size: 12 residues. This chain's CDR3 is CASSRENQPQHF. CDR3 coding DNA: TGTGCCAGTAGTAGGGAGAATCAGCCCCAGCATTTT.

This clone has just one count. The genes are TRBV5-1 and TRBJ2-7; TRBD2 agrees at 7 bases. Unmatched junction bases numbered 11, after V lost 3 bases and J lost 5 bases. Germline CDR1 and CDR2: SGHRS and YFSETQ. The CDR3 has 15 amino acids. CDR3 region: CASSSRGLSSHEQYF. DNA for the CDR3: TGCGCCAGCAGCTCAAGGGGACTATCGTCGCACGAGCAGTACTTC.

This chain links TRBV4-1 with TRBJ1-3, with D uncertain. Trimming took 4 bases from V and 0 from J, leaving 13 bases between them. Germline CDR1 is MGHRA and CDR2 is YSYEKL. The CDR3 contains 16 residues. The CDR3: CASSLDPQLSGNTIYF. The DNA of the CDR3 is TGCGCCAGCAGCCTCGATCCACAGCTCTCTGGAAACACCATATATTTT.

This chain connects TRBV28 to TRBJ2-3; D not resolved. This CDR3 region has 12 residues. Germline CDR1 reads MDHEN; CDR2 reads SYDVKM. V was trimmed by 5 bases and J by 7 bases, leaving 10 bases between them. This CDR3 is CASSLIAYTQYF. CDR3 coding DNA: TGTGCCAGCAGTCTTATAGCCTATACGCAGTATTTT. The full variable domain, in which reference TRBV28 and TRBJ2-3 provide the parts outside the CDR3, is DVKVTQSSRYLVKRTGEKVFLECVQDMDHENMFWYRQDPGLGLRLIYFSYDVKMKEKGDIPEGYSVSREKKERFSLILESASTNQTSMYLCASSLIAYTQYFGPGTRLTVL.

This chain connects TRBV6-5 to TRBJ1-6; D gene ambiguous. CDR1 is MNHEY, CDR2 SVGAGI, per germline. The CDR3 is 14 amino acids. V was clipped by 0 bases and J by 6 bases, with 6 bases between them. The CDR3 region is CASSYSQFNSPLHF. The CDR3 DNA sequence: TGTGCCAGCAGTTACTCCCAATTTAATTCACCCCTCCACTTT.

The J gene is TRBJ2-5, the V gene TRBV29-1; D remains unclear. The CDR3 consists of 12 residues. Trimming stripped 4 bases from V and 1 base from J, with 7 bases between. Per the germline V gene, CDR1 is SQVTM and CDR2 is ANQGSEA. The CDR3 sequence is CSVGWSQETQYF. CDR3 DNA sequence: TGCAGCGTTGGGTGGAGCCAAGAGACCCAGTACTTC.